A single sample gave rise to the 28 T cell receptor beta chains below, sequenced in a study of T cell repertoires in cytomegalovirus infection. Which antigens these TCRs recognize remains unknown. TCRdb fed the reads into MiXCR, producing one record per CDR3 protein. Of under 10,000 distinct CDR3 sequences listed, around 54% are singletons. The source material was PBMCs, sequenced either directly or after in vitro stimulation (not recorded which). Source of these receptors: a human donor in good health (CMV status not recorded). Some clones in this sample may be carry-over from other donors' samples.

This clonotype was counted only a few times. V and J are TRBV28 and TRBJ1-1, with D possibly being TRBD1 (6 bases). The ends were cut back, 8 bases at V and 6 bases at J, with 31 bases in the middle. From germline, CDR1 is MDHEN and CDR2 SYDVKM. The CDR3 totals 18 residues. Here the CDR3 DNA reads TGTGCCAGCCCCCCGCCGGCAGGGGACTTCAGGGGTACGCCTGAAGCTTTCTTT. As protein: CASPPPAGDFRGTPEAFF.

On this clonotype: The junction differs from germline at one of its ends, possibly a read error. The DNA of the CDR3 is TGCAGTGCTAGAGGGTGGGAGGTCCTCTCCTCCGATCAGTCCTTC. This encodes CSARGWEVLSSDQSF. V usage is TRBV20-1 and J usage is TRBJ2-7; perhaps TRBD2 as D (6 bases). Germline CDR1 is DFQATT and CDR2 is SNEGSKA (reference sequence). This CDR3 has 15 residues.

The chain links TRBV27 to TRBJ1-6; no clear D. V lost 2 bases to trimming and J lost 8 bases, with 13 bases between them. This CDR3 spans 15 amino acids. Germline loops: CDR1 MNHEY, CDR2 SMNVEV (reference sequence). DNA for the CDR3: TGTGCCAGCAGTTTAGGTTGGGGTAGCCATTCACCCCTCCACTTT. Protein product: CASSLGWGSHSPLHF.

This clonotype is a singleton in its sample. J is TRBJ1-1 and V is TRBV19, with 9 bases that match TRBD1. Germline CDR1 LNHDA, CDR2 SQIVND (reference sequence). V dropped 10 bases and J dropped 5; count of bases not matched to a gene: 8. The CDR3 covers 13 residues. CDR3 nucleotides: TGTGCCACAGGGACAGGGTCTTCGACTGAAGCTTTCTTT. It codes for CATGTGSSTEAFF.

This clonotype has a count of ten or more. This chain uses TRBV12-5 with TRBJ1-1, with 9 bases lining up with TRBD1. V was pared by 7 bases and J by 6 bases, with 12 bases of the junction left unmatched. This CDR3 spans 15 amino acids. Germline CDR1 LGHNT, CDR2 FRNRAP. The CDR3 spells CASAGGGQGNPEAFF. CDR3 DNA sequence: TGTGCTAGTGCCGGGGGGGGACAGGGTAACCCTGAAGCTTTCTTT.

As concerns this clonotype: Mismatch with germline at one junction end may stem from a read error. The V gene is TRBV12-5, the J gene TRBJ2-1; D not certain. The CDR3 totals 19 residues. CDR1 LGHNT and CDR2 FRNRAP come from the germline V gene. This CDR3 is CASGLVSVRFAVPYHEQFF. The CDR3 DNA reads TGTGCTAGTGGTTTGGTATCGGTAAGATTTGCCGTCCCCTACCATGAGCAGTTCTTC.

This clonotype was seen at least ten times. The rearrangement links TRBV19 to TRBJ2-1, with TRBD1 matching over 7 bases. V lost 0 bases, J lost 5 bases, and 4 bases stayed unmatched. The V gene's germline CDR1 is LNHDA and CDR2 SQIVND (reference sequence). The CDR3 loop spans 15 amino acids. CDR3 sequence: CASSIDRQGHNEQFF. The CDR3 DNA follows: TGTGCCAGTAGTATAGATCGACAGGGCCACAATGAGCAGTTCTTC.

This clonotype was seen ten or more times. V is TRBV7-9 and J is TRBJ2-7; D is ambiguous. Germline CDR1 reads SEHNR; CDR2 reads FQNEAQ (reference sequence). The CDR3 sequence is 13 residues long. The V end lost 2 bases, the J end lost 0 bases, and 5 bases lay between the germline ends. The CDR3 loop is CASSLHSSYEQYF. The CDR3 coding sequence is TGTGCCAGCAGCTTACACAGCTCCTACGAGCAGTACTTC.

This chain connects TRBV3-1 to TRBJ2-5; 14 positions match TRBD2. CDR3 length: 17 amino acids. V lost 2 bases and J lost 5; bases outside the gene matches: 7. The germline V gene encodes CDR1 LGHDT and CDR2 YNNKEL (reference sequence). The CDR3 nucleotides are TGTGCCAGCAGCCAACCCAGAGGGACTAGCGGGAGCGAGACCCAGTACTTC. Translating gives CASSQPRGTSGSETQYF.

This clonotype has just a few counts. The chain links TRBV5-6 to TRBJ1-1; the D is unclear. The V and J ends lost 1 base and 0 bases respectively, with 16 bases between them. Germline CDR1 and CDR2: SGHDT and YYEEEE. The CDR3 has 17 amino acids. Written as DNA, the CDR3 is TGTGCCAGCAGCTTGCACGGTACAGACCTCATGAACACTGAAGCTTTCTTT. As protein: CASSLHGTDLMNTEAFF.

This clonotype has a handful of counts. The chain couples TRBV9 to TRBJ1-1; D unresolved. CDR1 is SGDLS, CDR2 YYNGEE, per germline. The germline V and J ends were trimmed by 0 bases and 2 bases, with 14 bases remaining between them. The CDR3 has 16 residues. CDR3 in DNA: TGTGCCAGCAGCGTAGACTTTCGGGGAACAAACACTGAAGCTTTCTTT. This sequence encodes CASSVDFRGTNTEAFF.

This clonotype was recorded a few times. The chain links TRBV12-3 or TRBV12-4 to TRBJ1-1; D may be TRBD1 (5 bases). The CDR3 totals 16 residues. The ends were cut back, 9 bases at V and 4 bases at J, with 24 bases in the middle. The CDR3: CARSLRVSKHVTEAFF. The DNA of the CDR3 is TGTGCCAGGAGCCTCAGGGTTTCCAAACATGTCACTGAAGCTTTCTTT.

The genes are TRBV6-5 and TRBJ1-5; maybe TRBD1 (6 bases). The J call may be incorrect, as the DNA end agrees better with TRBJ2-3. Germline values: CDR1 MNHEY, CDR2 SVGAGI. The CDR3 extends over 15 amino acids. The CDR3 DNA reads as TGTGACACAGGCCTCCGCCAGGGGACCAATCAGCCCCAGTATTTT. Its translation is CDTGLRQGTNQPQYF.

A remark on this clonotype: Germline is not matched at one junction end, which may reflect a read error. The J gene is TRBJ1-1, the V gene TRBV12-3 or TRBV12-4; tentative D call: TRBD1 (5 bases). The CDR3 consists of 16 residues. CDR3 in amino acids: CASSLRVSKHGPEAFF. The CDR3 nucleotides read TGTGCAAGCAGCCTCAGGGTTTCCAAACATGGCCCGGAAGCTTTCTTT.

The chain joins TRBV15 to TRBJ1-6, with D hard to call. Per germline, CDR1 LNHNV and CDR2 YYDKDF (reference sequence). The CDR3 is made up of 16 amino acids. The ends were cut back, 1 base at V and 0 bases at J, with 7 bases in the middle. CDR3 DNA: TGTGCCACCAGCAGAGGTGGCCTCTCCTATAATTCACCCCTCCACTTT. Translated, it gives CATSRGGLSYNSPLHF.

The rearrangement uses TRBV18 and TRBJ2-5, with 10 positions matching TRBD2. The length of the CDR3 is 16 residues. V was clipped by 3 bases and J by 1 base; unmatched bases: 5. Germline CDR1 KGHSH, CDR2 LQKENI. In DNA, the CDR3 is TGTGCCAGCTCACCCATAGCGGGAGGACTCCAAGAGACCCAGTACTTC. Residues: CASSPIAGGLQETQYF.

The rearrangement joins TRBV20-1 to TRBJ2-3; TRBD2 agrees at 9 bases. The CDR3 consists of 18 residues. Per the germline V gene, CDR1 is DFQATT and CDR2 is SNEGSKA (reference sequence). V lost 4 bases, J lost 4 bases, and 18 bases stayed unmatched. The CDR3 spells CSAISARVLAGSADTQYF. The DNA of the CDR3 is TGCAGTGCTATCTCCGCCCGTGTGCTAGCGGGAAGCGCAGATACGCAGTATTTT.

This clonotype was counted only a few times. This sequence joins TRBV28 and TRBJ2-7, with 9 nucleotides matching TRBD1. CDR1 is MDHEN and CDR2 is SYDVKM in the germline V gene. With V trimmed by 5 bases and J by 2 bases, 7 bases remained unmatched. CDR3 length: 15 residues. The CDR3 is CASSRPGTGTYEQYF. In DNA form, the CDR3 reads TGTGCCAGCAGTCGCCCCGGGACAGGGACCTACGAGCAGTACTTC.

The chain couples TRBV7-2 to TRBJ1-4, with D possibly matching TRBD1 (5 bases). V lost 1 base and J lost 0, with 6 bases in between. The germline gives CDR1 SGHTA, CDR2 FQGNSA. CDR3 length equals 15 residues. DNA for the CDR3: TGTGCCAGCAGCTTAGACAGGTCAACTAATGAAAAACTGTTTTTT. This encodes CASSLDRSTNEKLFF.

CDR3 loop: CASSQTGGIYEQYF. CDR3 nucleotides: TGTGCCAGCAGCCAAACAGGAGGTATTTACGAGCAGTACTTC. The V and J genes are TRBV7-2 and TRBJ2-7; the D call may be TRBD1 or TRBD2 (5 bases each). Trimming took off 5 bases at V and 4 bases at J, with 15 bases between the two ends. CDR1 and CDR2 from the germline V gene are SGHTA and FQGNSA. This CDR3 region has 14 residues.

The count of this clonotype is one. The chain is built from TRBV28 and TRBJ2-3; D is unclear. The CDR3 is made up of 16 amino acids. Germline assignment: CDR1 MDHEN and CDR2 SYDVKM. The V gene lost 8 bases and the J gene lost 5 bases, with 23 bases spanning the gap. CDR3: CASLRAGATILDTQYF. In DNA, the CDR3 is TGTGCCAGCCTCAGAGCAGGCGCGACCATTTTAGATACGCAGTATTTT.

This clonotype was picked up a small number of times. V is TRBV6-1 and J is TRBJ2-5, with D unresolved. Trimming removed 7 bases from V and 5 bases from J, with 11 bases in between. The CDR3 has 12 amino acids. CDR1 is MNHNS and CDR2 is SASEGT in the germline V gene. The DNA for the CDR3 is TGTGCCAGCATGAGTCGCGAGGAGACCCAGTACTTC. Translation gives CASMSREETQYF.

This clonotype was detected only once. Because the CDR3 is missing its conserved closing phenylalanine or tryptophan, this is likely a read error. The chain joins TRBV4-2 to TRBJ2-7; D remains unclear. This CDR3 region has 15 residues. CDR1 and CDR2 (germline): LGHNA, YNFKEQ. CDR3 sequence reads: CSSSQDRLASYEQYL. As DNA, the CDR3 is TGTTCCAGCAGCCAAGATCGTTTAGCTTCCTACGAGCAGTACTTA.

This clonotype was counted ten times or more. The chain employs TRBV7-2 and TRBJ2-6; TRBD1 or TRBD2 may be the D gene (5 bases each). CDR1 is SGHTA and CDR2 is FQGNSA in the germline V gene. The V end was cut by 4 bases, the J end by 2 bases, with 12 bases between. The CDR3 is made up of 16 amino acids. The CDR3 reads CASSSGPATGANVLTF. Written as DNA, the CDR3 is TGTGCCAGCAGCTCGGGACCGGCCACTGGGGCCAACGTCCTGACTTTC.

This rearrangement joins TRBV7-2 to TRBJ1-3; D is ambiguous. CDR3 length: 13 residues. V dropped 2 bases and J dropped 9 bases, with 11 bases sitting between them. Per germline, CDR1 SGHTA and CDR2 FQGNSA. In DNA, the CDR3 is TGTGCCAGCAGCTTAAAAACCCGGGGCACCATATATTTT. Its protein is CASSLKTRGTIYF.

The J gene is TRBJ1-1, the V gene TRBV11-1; D is uncertain. There are 12 residues in the CDR3. Trimming cost V 5 bases and J 9 bases, with 13 bases left between them. Germline lookup yields CDR1 SGHAT and CDR2 FQDESV (reference sequence). The CDR3 nucleotides read TGTGCCAGCAGCGTCCTTTTGGGGAAAGCTTTCTTT. This gives the protein CASSVLLGKAFF.

This rearrangement joins TRBV6-1 to TRBJ2-5; the match to TRBD2 covers 8 bases. There are 14 residues in the CDR3. Germline trimming cut 8 bases from V and 7 bases from J; bases unmatched to any gene: 12. Germline CDR1 and CDR2: MNHNS and SASEGT. This CDR3 is CASRSSGGVGTQYF. CDR3 DNA sequence: TGTGCCAGCCGGTCCAGCGGGGGTGTTGGGACCCAGTACTTC.

The CDR3 sequence: CASISGSGQPQHF. The CDR3 DNA sequence: TGTGCCAGCATTTCAGGGTCTGGTCAGCCCCAGCATTTT. The chain is built from TRBV27 and TRBJ1-5; D is possibly TRBD1 (5 bases). Trimming pared 7 bases from V and 6 bases from J, leaving 13 bases between. The CDR3 sequence is 13 residues long. The germline gives CDR1 MNHEY, CDR2 SMNVEV (reference sequence).